These 14 T cell receptor beta chains share one sample of origin, sequenced in a study of T cells in narcolepsy. TCRdb keeps only in-frame clones here, not all; method: immunoSEQ multiplex PCR. The top ten clones hold 12% of a sample with roughly 22,000 clones, less than 65% of them seen once. Source material: memory (CD45RA-) CD4+ T cells from blood. Source of these receptors: a human donor in good health.

CDR3 nucleotide sequence: TGTGCCAGCAGCCCCCAGACAGGGGGCCTAGGAACGCAGTATTTT. Protein sequence: CASSPQTGGLGTQYF. The chain recombines TRBV4-2 with TRBJ2-3; 10 bases agree with TRBD1. With V trimmed by 4 bases and J by 9 bases, 10 bases remained unmatched. Germline CDR1 and CDR2: LGHNA and YNFKEQ. CDR3 size: 15 residues.

The rearrangement uses TRBV5-6 and TRBJ2-6, with unresolved D. Deletions cut 6 bases from V and 0 bases from J, with 10 bases between. The length of the CDR3 is 15 residues. CDR1 SGHDT and CDR2 YYEEEE come from the germline V gene. The CDR3 loop reads CASTYRVSGANVLTF. CDR3 in DNA: TGTGCCAGCACCTATAGGGTCTCTGGGGCCAACGTCCTGACTTTC. Variable domain in full (rest from reference TRBV5-6 and TRBJ2-6): DAGVTQSPTHLIKTRGQQVTLRCSPKSGHDTVSWYQQALGQGPQFIFQYYEEEERQRGNFPDRFSGHQFPNYSSELNVNALLLGDSALYLCASTYRVSGANVLTFGAGSRLTVL.

The gene calls are TRBV7-2 and TRBJ2-7, with D tentatively TRBD2 (6 bases). This CDR3 is 11 amino acids long. Germline V gives CDR1 SGHTA, CDR2 FQGNSA. Trimming left V 11 bases short and J 3 bases short, with 11 bases between. The CDR3 protein is CASGLHYEQYF. Written as DNA, the CDR3 is TGTGCCTCGGGACTTCACTACGAGCAGTACTTC.

The CDR3 bases are TGTGCCAGCGGTGAATACAGCCCCACCTTC. This gives the protein CASGEYSPTF. The chain combines TRBV28 with TRBJ1-2; D unclear. V lost 8 bases and J lost 13, with 14 bases in between. The V gene's germline CDR1 is MDHEN and CDR2 SYDVKM. The CDR3 length is 10 residues.

The chain recombines TRBV20-1 with TRBJ1-1; D unclear. CDR1 DFQATT and CDR2 SNEGSKA come from the germline V gene (reference sequence). The CDR3 contains 11 residues. Trimming stripped 6 bases from V and 6 bases from J, with 11 bases between. Written as DNA, the CDR3 is TGCAGTGCGACGACTGGCGCTGAAGCTTTCTTT. As protein: CSATTGAEAFF.

There are a few counts of this clone. The rearrangement joins TRBV6-6 to TRBJ2-7, with D hard to call. The CDR3 contains 13 residues. Germline V CDR1 and CDR2: MNHNY, SVGAGI (reference sequence). V was trimmed by 4 bases and J by 4 bases, leaving 11 bases between them. In DNA, the CDR3 is TGTGCCAGCAGTTTTGCAGGAACATACGAGCAGTACTTC. Protein sequence: CASSFAGTYEQYF.

J is TRBJ2-4 and V is TRBV9; 8 bases are a match to TRBD1. Per the germline V gene, CDR1 is SGDLS and CDR2 is YYNGEE. The CDR3 has 14 residues. V lost 6 bases and J lost 5; bases outside the gene matches: 7. The DNA of the CDR3 is TGTGCCAGCAACCCAGGGGGCTTCCAAAACATTCAGTACTTC. The encoded protein is CASNPGGFQNIQYF.

The chain has TRBV29-1 and TRBJ2-1; 8 nucleotides agree with TRBD1. The CDR3 sequence is 11 residues long. V dropped 7 bases and J dropped 7; count of bases not matched to a gene: 3. Germline CDR1 SQVTM, CDR2 ANQGSEA. The CDR3 protein is CSAHRGNEQFF. CDR3 coding DNA: TGCAGCGCTCACAGGGGGAATGAGCAGTTCTTC.

This clone occurred a few times. The genes are TRBV29-1 and TRBJ2-7, with 9 positions matching TRBD1. Germline V lookup: CDR1 SQVTM, CDR2 ANQGSEA. The CDR3 runs 13 residues. Trimming at V came to 6 bases and at J to 5 bases, leaving 8 bases not matched to a gene. DNA of the CDR3: TGCAGCGTGTCTTCGGGACAGGGAAACGAGCAGTACTTC. Translated, it gives CSVSSGQGNEQYF.

This clone was counted once. The chain uses TRBV7-9 and TRBJ2-7; possibly TRBD1 for D (6 bases). Germline CDR1 is SEHNR and CDR2 is FQNEAQ (reference sequence). V was cut by 4 bases and J by 6 bases, with 10 bases left in between. This CDR3 spans 12 amino acids. CDR3 DNA sequence: TGTGCCAGCAGCTCCGGGACATTCGAGCAGTACTTC. It encodes CASSSGTFEQYF.

The rearrangement links TRBV28 to TRBJ2-1, with 11 bases aligning to TRBD2. CDR3 length: 17 amino acids. The J segment lost 3 bases and the V segment lost 6 bases, leaving 10 bases of the junction unmatched. Germline CDR1 and CDR2: MDHEN and SYDVKM. CDR3 loop: CASRILAGGSLYNEQFF. The CDR3 nucleotides are TGTGCCAGCAGGATCTTAGCGGGAGGGTCCCTCTACAATGAGCAGTTCTTC.

V is TRBV5-5 and J is TRBJ1-2; D is ambiguous. Trimming shortened V by 1 base and J by 4 bases, and 8 bases separated the two germline ends. This CDR3 comprises 13 residues. The germline CDR1 and CDR2 sequences are SGHKS and YYEKEE (reference sequence). For the CDR3, the DNA is TGTGCCAGCAGCTTGCAGGCCATCTATGGCTACACCTTC. Its protein product is CASSLQAIYGYTF.

This clone appeared a few times. The chain carries TRBV6-1 and TRBJ2-3; D gene unclear. V lost 2 bases to trimming and J lost 1 base, with 7 bases between them. Germline V lookup: CDR1 MNHNS, CDR2 SASEGT. There are 14 residues in the CDR3. DNA for the CDR3: TGTGCCAGCAGTGAACGGGCTCGCACAGATACGCAGTATTTT. Its translation is CASSERARTDTQYF.

This chain links TRBV19 with TRBJ2-5, with TRBD1 matching over 9 bases. This CDR3 spans 13 amino acids. J lost 4 bases, V lost 8 bases, and 5 bases had no gene match. Germline-derived CDR1 and CDR2 are LNHDA and SQIVND (reference sequence). The CDR3 loop reads CASGQGRRETQYF. The CDR3 DNA follows: TGTGCCAGTGGACAGGGGCGACGAGAGACCCAGTACTTC.